This entry lists 20 T cell receptor delta chains sequenced from one sample in a study of γδ T cells in repeated Plasmodium falciparum infection. Gammadelta T cells were flow-sorted from PBMC into Vgamma9/Vdelta2+ and Vdelta2-negative populations for bulk analysis. TCRdb re-identified clones in the multiplex PCR reads via CATT. The sample has approximately 90,000 delta-chain clones; roughly 0.98% are singletons. The sequencing sample was made of gamma-delta T cells from blood. All receptors derive from a pool of human donors (malaria-infected and uninfected, not separated).

The sample holds one count of this clone. No call exists for the J gene, whereas the V gene is TRDV1; the table's D gene call, TRDD3, was not cross checked with the DNA. CDR1 and CDR2 from the germline V gene are TSWWSYY and QGS. The CDR3 consists of 20 residues. CDR3 sequence: CAIGSPTLTGGYAFGEKRIF. In DNA form, the CDR3 reads TGTGCTATTGGGTCCCCAACTCTAACTGGGGGATACGCCTTCGGGGAGAAAAGAATCTTT.

This clone was observed a handful of times. This DNA's translation and the protein TCRdb lists, from a much larger clone, do not match at residue 3, likely due to a read error; the protein shown is translated from the DNA. The V gene is TRDV1, the J gene TRDJ1, with D possibly TRDD3 on 6 matching bases. TCRdb records no J gene; here it was assigned by comparing the DNA to germline. The CDR3 sequence is 16 residues long. CDR1 and CDR2 from the germline V gene are TSWWSYY and QGS. CDR3 sequence (DNA): TGTGCTCCTGGGGAAGAAGAAATCTCTCTTACCGATAAACTCATCTTT. It translates to CAPGEEEISLTDKLIF.

This clone has at least ten counts. This chain connects TRDV2 to TRDJ3; unclear D gene. The CDR3 totals 18 residues. Per the germline V gene, CDR1 is GEAIGNYY and CDR2 is EKD. V lost 1 base and J 0 bases, leaving 12 bases between the germline ends. CDR3 sequence reads: CACDTMDSSSWDTRQMFF. CDR3 nucleotides: TGTGCCTGTGACACTATGGACTCCAGCTCCTGGGACACCCGACAGATGTTTTTC.

Only a few counts were recorded for this clone. The protein held in TCRdb is that of a much larger clone and does not match this DNA's translation at residue 7, likely because of a read error; the protein shown is translated from the DNA. The chain carries TRDV1 and TRDJ1; 10 bases align to TRDD3. The CDR3 spans 19 residues. The V segment lost 3 bases and the J segment 0 bases; nucleotides outside the gene matches: 13. Germline CDR1 TSWWSYY, CDR2 QGS. CDR3 sequence: CALGETRRLGDLYTDKLIF. In DNA form, the CDR3 reads TGTGCTCTTGGGGAGACTCGCCGACTGGGGGATCTATACACCGATAAACTCATCTTT.

This clone was seen many times. TCRdb records a much larger clone's protein for this DNA, with a difference at residue 8 that likely arises from a read error; the protein given is the translation of the DNA. This chain uses TRDV2 with TRDJ1, with 8 nucleotides matching TRDD3. Germline trimming cut 0 bases from V and 0 bases from J; bases unmatched to any gene: 17. CDR1 and CDR2 from the germline V gene are GEAIGNYY and EKD. This CDR3 spans 20 amino acids. The CDR3 DNA reads as TGTGCCTGTGACACCGAAGACGGGTTGACTGGGGGTCCACACACCGATAAACTCATCTTT. It yields the protein CACDTEDGLTGGPHTDKLIF.

In its sample, this clone was seen a few times. The protein held in TCRdb is that of a much larger clone and does not match this DNA's translation at residue 8, likely because of a read error; the protein shown is translated from the DNA. The chain couples TRDV2 to TRDJ2, with TRDD3 matching over 7 bases. TCRdb records no J gene; here it was assigned by comparing the DNA to germline. CDR1 is GEAIGNYY, CDR2 EKD, per germline. The CDR3 loop spans 23 amino acids. The V segment lost 3 bases and the J segment 6 bases; nucleotides outside the gene matches: 33. The CDR3 DNA sequence: TGTGCCTGTGACCGCCTACTGGAGGATACGCCCCACGGTAAACCGGTCGGCGCAGCACAACTCTTCTTT. Its protein is CACDRLLEDTPHGKPVGAAQLFF.

With respect to this clone: The translation of this DNA and the TCRdb protein of a much larger clone differ at residue 18, probably owing to a read error; the protein shown here is translated from the DNA. This chain joins TRDV2 and TRDJ3, with TRDD3 matching over 9 bases. Because TCRdb records no J gene, it was assigned here through a match of the DNA to germline. The CDR3 contains 24 residues. The V gene's germline CDR1 is GEAIGNYY and CDR2 EKD. DNA for the CDR3: TGTGCCTGTGACACCGCGTTTCCCGACGTACTGGGGGACCGTTGCTCCTGGAACACCCGACAGATGTTTTTC. Encoded protein: CACDTAFPDVLGDRCSWNTRQMFF.

This clone was counted at least ten times. A read error likely explains why the TCRdb protein, taken from a much larger clone, differs from this DNA's translation at residue 10; the protein shown is translated from the DNA. This chain connects TRDV2 to TRDJ4; weak D call: TRDD3 (5 bases). The ends were cut back, 1 base at V and 2 bases at J, with 19 bases in the middle. CDR3 size: 16 residues. Germline assignment: CDR1 GEAIGNYY and CDR2 EKD. The CDR3 coding sequence is TGTGCCTGTGACACAAAGGCTGTCGGGGGTACTAGACCCCTGATCTTT. Protein sequence: CACDTKAVGGTRPLIF.

This clone has just a few counts. The protein TCRdb lists belongs to a much larger clone and differs from this DNA's translation at residue 21, which points to a read error; the protein shown is made from the DNA. J is TRDJ1 and V is TRDV2, with 11 positions matching TRDD3. As TCRdb names no J gene, one was assigned here on the basis of a DNA match to germline. Germline V CDR1 and CDR2: GEAIGNYY, EKD. V gave up 7 bases and J gave up 1 base; unmatched junction bases: 43. The CDR3 spans 27 residues. The CDR3 region has the DNA TGTGCCTGCAGAAAGAGGGTTCAGCCGGACTCTCTTTCTGGGGGATACCCGAGACCCCCTAGCACCGATAAACTCATCTTT. Translated: CACRKRVQPDSLSGGYPRPPSTDKLIF.

As for this clone: A read error likely explains why the TCRdb protein, taken from a much larger clone, differs from this DNA's translation at residue 12; the protein shown is translated from the DNA. This rearrangement joins TRDV2 to TRDJ1, with D tentatively TRDD3 (6 bases). Because TCRdb records no J gene, it was assigned here through a match of the DNA to germline. The germline CDR1 and CDR2 sequences are GEAIGNYY and EKD. V lost 0 bases and J lost 0, with 19 bases in between. The CDR3 is 18 amino acids. CDR3 amino acids: CACDTLGISVGHTDKLIF. DNA for the CDR3: TGTGCCTGTGACACCCTGGGGATTTCTGTGGGGCACACCGATAAACTCATCTTT.

This clone was detected a few times. A far bigger clonotype differs at one base, so this is likely a read error. Other DNA variants within this sample encode the same CDR3. The V gene is TRDV2, the J gene TRDJ1; 10 bases agree with TRDD3. The J gene comes from matching the DNA to germline here; TCRdb lacks it. This CDR3 is 18 amino acids long. Looked up from germline, CDR1 is GEAIGNYY and CDR2 is EKD. In DNA, the CDR3 is TGTGCATGTGACAAGGGGGATACGGCCACATCGCAGACCGATAAACTCATCTTT. This gives the protein CACDKGDTATSQTDKLIF.

This clone was recorded a few times. With only one base between it and a far larger clone, this is likely a read error. Other DNA variants within this sample encode the same CDR3. The chain is built from TRDV2 and TRDJ1; 9 nucleotides line up with TRDD3. The J gene, missing from TCRdb, was assigned here through DNA to germline matching. The CDR3 loop spans 15 amino acids. CDR1 and CDR2 (germline): GEAIGNYY, EKD. In DNA, the CDR3 is TGCGCCTGTGACGCGGGGGATACTTCCACCGATAAACTCATCTTT. Translated: CACDAGDTSTDKLIF.

Remarks on this clone: TCRdb pairs this DNA with a much larger clone's protein that differs at residue 17, likely a read error; the protein shown was translated from the DNA. The J segment was not called; the V segment is TRDV1; the tabulated D call, TRDD3, remains unverified against the DNA. CDR3 length: 19 residues. Germline assignment: CDR1 TSWWSYY and CDR2 QGS. CDR3 coding DNA: TGTGCTCTTGGGGGATTCGATAACTACGTACTGGGGGATATCGATAAACCCATCTTT. It encodes CALGGFDNYVLGDIDKPIF.

This clone has only a few counts. A far larger clone is one base from this, pointing to a likely read error. Other DNA sequences in the sample encode the same CDR3. The chain couples TRDV1 to TRDJ1, with D possibly being TRDD3 (5 bases). Germline CDR1 and CDR2: TSWWSYY and QGS. The CDR3 has 11 residues. The CDR3 DNA follows: TGTGCCCTCCTTATACGGGGTAAACTCATCTTT. Its translation is CALLIRGKLIF.

In this sample, this clone turned up a few times. The TCRdb record carries a much larger clone's protein, which differs from this DNA's translation at residue 4; a read error is the likely cause, and the protein listed here is the DNA translation. This chain links TRDV2 with TRDJ1; 10 positions match TRDD3. The J gene was missing in TCRdb and was found by matching the end of the DNA to germline. Looked up from germline, CDR1 is GEAIGNYY and CDR2 is EKD. The junction had 6 bases not matched to a gene; V was cut back by 6 bases and J by 6 bases. The CDR3 runs 13 residues. This CDR3 is CACNLLGDHKLIF. CDR3 nucleotide sequence: TGTGCCTGTAATTTACTGGGGGATCATAAACTCATCTTT.

To note about this clone: The protein recorded in TCRdb matches a much larger clone and deviates from this DNA's translation at residue 18, suggesting a read error; the protein here is obtained by translating the DNA. The gene calls are TRAV38-2/DV8 and TRDJ1, with 9 bases aligning to TRDD3. The V and J ends lost 0 bases and 3 bases, in that order; junction bases with no gene match: 27. The CDR3 is made up of 23 amino acids. The germline V gene has CDR1 TSESDYY and CDR2 QEAYKQQN. CDR3 loop: CAYRSAFISWGMLAPPYADKLIF. The DNA for the CDR3 is TGTGCTTATAGGAGCGCGTTCATCTCCTGGGGGATGCTCGCCCCCCCTTACGCCGATAAACTCATCTTT.

This clone was seen a few times. TCRdb's protein for this DNA is that of a much larger clone and differs from the translation at residue 21, likely a read error; the protein shown is the DNA translation. CDR3 protein: CALGERLVPRVTGGYASDKLTF. In DNA form, the CDR3 reads TGTGCTCTTGGGGAAAGACTCGTCCCTCGGGTTACTGGGGGATACGCGTCCGATAAACTCACCTTT. TRDV1 is the V gene, and the J gene was not called; TRDD3 is taken as the D call from the table, unchecked against the DNA. Germline V lookup: CDR1 TSWWSYY, CDR2 QGS. The CDR3 is made up of 22 amino acids.

This clone was picked up many times. Here the CDR3 reads CACDTDRPGGPDWKPHDKLIF. The CDR3 DNA sequence: TGTGCCTGTGACACCGATAGGCCTGGGGGACCCGACTGGAAACCCCACGATAAACTCATCTTT. The rearrangement uses TRDV2 and TRDJ1; TRDD3 matches 8 bases. CDR3 size: 21 residues. The trim removed 0 bases at V and 4 bases at J, leaving 24 bases unmatched. In germline, CDR1 is GEAIGNYY, CDR2 EKD.

Details on this clone: The protein TCRdb lists belongs to a much larger clone and differs from this DNA's translation at residue 16, which points to a read error; the protein shown is made from the DNA. The chain carries TRDV1 and TRDJ1; 10 bases fit TRDD3. V lost 0 bases, J lost 2 bases, and 30 bases stayed unmatched. CDR1 is TSWWSYY, CDR2 QGS, per germline. The CDR3 has 25 residues. The CDR3 sequence: CALGELWSSYVGQAYRGIRTDKLIF. DNA of the CDR3: TGTGCTCTTGGGGAACTTTGGTCTTCCTACGTAGGGCAGGCGTACCGGGGGATACGGACCGATAAACTCATCTTT.

Note on this clone: TCRdb's protein, taken from a much larger clone, differs from this DNA's translation at residue 17, likely owing to a read error; the protein displayed comes from the DNA. The genes are TRDV2 and TRDJ1, with 12 bases matching TRDD3. The J gene is absent in TCRdb and was assigned here via DNA matching to germline. In germline, CDR1 is GEAIGNYY, CDR2 EKD. The ends lost 4 bases at V and 1 base at J; junction bases unmatched: 27. This CDR3 is 23 amino acids long. The CDR3 loop reads CACDEVADWTGGYRNTCTDKLIF. Written as DNA, the CDR3 is TGTGCCTGTGATGAGGTTGCGGACTGGACTGGGGGATACAGGAATACGTGCACCGATAAACTCATCTTT.